This T cell receptor (beta chain) was recorded in a study of blood T cell repertoires in COVID-19. Study-wide context: Some COVID-19 samples were acute and others convalescent; all came from the United States, Italy and Spain. PBMCs, B-cell-depleted T cells, or T cells were the source of the cDNA or gDNA that made up the material.

Authors' analysis steps: Cell counts per sample came from amplifying reference gene primers. Some clones are missing from TCRdb's copy, which holds only in-frame ones; the method was immunoSEQ multiplex PCR. That table is the source of V, J and clone size, and D and trimming were worked out from the DNA. The data contain hundreds of thousands of clones, around four fifths of them seen just once; the ten biggest clones take up approximately 5.9%. With regard to this clone: This sample includes further DNA sequences coding for the same CDR3.

Trimming removed 1 base at V and 2 bases at J, with 6 bases between. This CDR3 contains 13 residues. Germline CDR1 LGHDT, CDR2 YNNKEL (reference sequence). The TCR comes from a man older than 75 with acute or convalescent COVID-19. The chain is built from TRBV3-1 (or the pseudogene TRBV3-2) and TRBJ2-7; no clear D. The sequenced material came from peripheral blood. CDR3 residues: CASSQVSPYEQYF. CDR3 nucleotides: TGTGCCAGCAGCCAAGTGTCTCCCTACGAGCAGTACTTC.